In its sample, the clone carrying this T cell receptor beta chain was seen a few times. Its specificity is unknown. The germline CDR1 and CDR2 sequences are LNHNV and YYDKDF (reference sequence). Between the trimmed V and J ends, which lost 1 base and 3 bases, there was a span of 10 bases. The CDR3 loop spans 14 amino acids. TCRdb passed the reads through MiXCR, listing each CDR3 protein once. This sample has 650,000 to 850,000 distinct CDR3 sequences, with almost 30% found just once. The entry originates in a study of T cell repertoires in cytomegalovirus infection. Across the study: In the study, CMV epitopes included recently identified HLA-C-restricted and well-studied HLA-B-restricted ones. Both CMV infection and a matching HLA type were indicated by public TCR beta signatures.

General study results and limits: Carriers of CMV and the relevant HLA type were discriminated by public TCR beta frequency. The study found HLA-C-restricted CMV-specific TCR beta clonotypes dominating the ex vivo response.

This TCR was sampled from a human donor in good health (CMV status not recorded). Some clones in this sample may be carry-over from other donors' samples. This chain joins TRBV15 and TRBJ2-7; D gene uncertain. The sequences come from cultured CD8+ T cells from PBMCs, collected from culture after CMV antigen stimulation. CDR3 in amino acids: CATSRVASRYEQYF. CDR3 nucleotides: TGTGCCACCAGCAGAGTTGCCTCCCGCTACGAGCAGTACTTC.